The rows below give T cell receptor beta chains drawn from one sample of a study of blood T cell repertoires in COVID-19. Using immunoSEQ multiplex PCR, the repertoire was profiled, and TCRdb retains in-frame clones only, with some absent. The sample includes approximately 280,000 clones, 80% to 95% of them seen just once. The specimen was peripheral blood. The receptors here all came from a woman younger than 45 with COVID-19, enrolled during active disease. CDR3s include the opening cysteine and the closing phenylalanine or tryptophan. D genes are given only for firm matches. Only some rows state a clone size, as once, few, many or a class for expanded clones.

>NA|15|TRBD1|TRBV19|TRBJ1-2
CASTSSNLAGGGYTF
TGTGCCAGTACCTCTAGTAATCTGGCAGGGGGAGGCTACACCTTC
>NA|15|NA|TRBV12-2|TRBJ2-5
CASRTSEADQETQYF
TGTGCAAGTCGCACTAGTGAGGCAGACCAAGAGACCCAGTACTTC
>NA|16|TRBD2|TRBV10-2|TRBJ2-1
CASRPFSGRGYNEQFF
TGCGCCAGCAGGCCCTTTAGCGGGAGGGGGTACAATGAGCAGTTCTTC
>NA|15|TRBD1|TRBV30|TRBJ2-1
CAWSSGQSSYNEQFF
TGTGCCTGGAGCTCGGGACAGAGCTCCTACAATGAGCAGTTCTTC
>once|13|NA|TRBV29-1|TRBJ2-7
CSVGQDLSYEQYF
TGCAGCGTTGGACAGGACCTCTCCTACGAGCAGTACTTC
>NA|17|NA|TRBV27|TRBJ2-1
CASSLFPGGRAGGEQFF
TGTGCCAGCAGTTTATTCCCCGGGGGAAGAGCGGGCGGTGAGCAGTTCTTC
>NA|13|TRBD2|TRBV5-1|TRBJ2-2
CASTRGEGGELFF
TGCGCCAGCACGCGGGGGGAAGGCGGGGAGCTGTTTTTT
>NA|13|NA|TRBV6-2/TRBV6-3|TRBJ1-2
CASSRQGYYGYTF
TGTGCCAGCAGTCGTCAGGGATACTATGGCTACACCTTC
>NA|17|TRBD1|TRBV7-2|TRBJ1-1
CASSLELQGARGTEAFF
TGTGCCAGCAGCTTGGAGCTACAGGGGGCGCGGGGAACTGAAGCTTTCTTT
>NA|12|NA|TRBV5-8|TRBJ1-1
CASSFYNTEAFF
TGTGCCAGCAGCTTTTATAACACTGAAGCTTTCTTT
>NA|16|NA|TRBV5-1|TRBJ2-4
CASSPPLAIAKNIQYF
TGCGCCAGCAGCCCCCCCCTAGCGATAGCCAAAAACATTCAGTACTTC
>NA|13|TRBD1|TRBV7-2|TRBJ1-2
CASRGQQNYGYTF
TGTGCCAGCCGGGGACAGCAGAACTATGGCTACACCTTC
>NA|15|TRBD2|TRBV19|TRBJ2-3
CASSATSGSADTQYF
TGTGCCAGTAGTGCCACTAGCGGGAGTGCGGATACGCAGTATTTT
>NA|17|NA|TRBV15|TRBJ1-3
CATSREGGLSSGNTIYF
TGTGCCACCAGCAGAGAAGGTGGACTGAGCTCTGGAAACACCATATATTTT
>once|14|NA|TRBV28|TRBJ1-6
CASSSAGLYSPLHF
TGTGCCAGCAGTTCCGCAGGGTTGTATTCACCCCTCCACTTT
>once|14|NA|TRBV4-3|TRBJ1-1
CASSQESRYTEAFF
TGCGCCAGCAGCCAAGAGTCCAGGTACACTGAAGCTTTCTTT
>NA|15|TRBD1|TRBV7-2|TRBJ1-5
CASSPGTDSNQPQHF
TGTGCCAGCAGCCCTGGGACAGATAGCAATCAGCCCCAGCATTTT
>NA|15|TRBD1|TRBV6-1|TRBJ2-7
CASSDGTGFGHEQYF
TGTGCCAGCAGTGACGGGACAGGGTTTGGACACGAGCAGTACTTC
>NA|13|NA|TRBV10-3|TRBJ2-7
CAISAPGSYEQYF
TGTGCCATCAGCGCCCCCGGCTCCTACGAGCAGTACTTC
>NA|16|NA|TRBV27|TRBJ2-7
CASSFLTGGDSYEQYF
TGTGCCAGCAGTTTCCTGACAGGTGGTGACTCCTACGAGCAGTACTTC
>NA|13|NA|TRBV9|TRBJ1-1
CASSLSGYTEAFF
TGTGCCAGCAGCCTCTCGGGTTACACTGAAGCTTTCTTT
>NA|12|NA|TRBV4-2|TRBJ2-7
CASSQVGAGQYF
TGTGCCAGCAGCCAAGTAGGGGCCGGGCAGTACTTC
>NA|18|TRBD1|TRBV28|TRBJ1-5
CASSSIIGQGTSNQPQHF
TGTGCCAGCAGCAGTATTATAGGACAGGGAACAAGCAATCAGCCCCAGCATTTT
>NA|14|TRBD1|TRBV5-6|TRBJ2-7
CASSTNRGYYEQYF
TGTGCCAGCAGCACCAACAGGGGTTACTACGAGCAGTACTTC
>NA|14|NA|TRBV11-2|TRBJ2-7
CASSTRQDGFEQYF
TGTGCCAGCAGCACTAGACAGGATGGGTTCGAGCAGTACTTC
>NA|16|NA|TRBV24-1|TRBJ2-1
CATSETGQSSYNEQFF
TGTGCCACCAGTGAAACCGGACAGTCTTCCTACAATGAGCAGTTCTTC
>NA|13|NA|TRBV7-3|TRBJ2-1
CASSRGGGDEQFF
TGTGCCAGCAGCCGAGGGGGTGGGGATGAGCAGTTCTTC
>NA|16|TRBD2|TRBV27|TRBJ2-2
CASSLRSGRSAGELFF
TGTGCCAGCAGTTTAAGAAGCGGGAGGTCCGCCGGGGAGCTGTTTTTT
>few|13|NA|TRBV2|TRBJ1-2
CASSEQGHYGYTF
TGTGCCAGCAGTGAACAGGGTCACTATGGCTACACCTTC
>NA|11|NA|TRBV19|TRBJ1-1
CASSLNTEAFF
TGTGCCAGTAGTTTAAACACTGAAGCTTTCTTT
>NA|14|NA|TRBV6-5|TRBJ1-4
CASSSLGAYEKLFF
TGTGCCAGCAGTTCCTTAGGGGCCTATGAAAAACTGTTTTTT
>NA|14|NA|TRBV19|TRBJ1-5
CASSSGGDYQPQHF
TGTGCCAGTAGTTCGGGGGGGGATTATCAGCCCCAGCATTTT
>NA|10|NA|TRBV5-5|TRBJ2-7
CASSLDSRYF
TGTGCCAGCAGCCTAGACTCTCGGTACTTC
>NA|15|TRBD2|TRBV5-1|TRBJ2-7
CASSSGTSDYYEQYF
TGCGCCAGCAGCTCGGGGACTAGCGATTACTACGAGCAGTACTTC
>NA|16|NA|TRBV19|TRBJ1-2
CASMGWGPGANYGYTF
TGTGCCAGTATGGGCTGGGGGCCAGGGGCTAACTATGGCTACACCTTC
>NA|13|NA|TRBV10-3|TRBJ1-2
CAISEWAGPGYTF
TGTGCCATCAGTGAGTGGGCCGGCCCAGGCTACACCTTC
>few|16|TRBD2|TRBV5-1|TRBJ2-7
CASSLDSGRYLVEQYF
TGCGCCAGCAGCTTGGATAGCGGGAGGTATCTTGTCGAGCAGTACTTC
>NA|17|TRBD1|TRBV5-5|TRBJ2-1
CASSSRLSGGSYNEQFF
TGTGCCAGCAGCTCCCGACTTTCAGGGGGCTCCTACAATGAGCAGTTCTTC
>NA|18|NA|TRBV11-2|TRBJ2-6
CASSPSTAQGSGANVLTF
TGTGCCAGCAGCCCTAGTACCGCACAGGGATCAGGGGCCAACGTCCTGACTTTC
>few|14|NA|TRBV4-2|TRBJ2-1
CASSQEKLALEQFF
TGTGCCAGCAGCCAAGAGAAGCTAGCCCTTGAGCAGTTCTTC
>NA|16|TRBD2|TRBV9|TRBJ2-1
CASSVVAGVAYNEQFF
TGTGCCAGCAGCGTTGTAGCGGGAGTTGCCTACAATGAGCAGTTCTTC
>NA|14|NA|TRBV7-2|TRBJ2-5
CASSFYGREETQYF
TGTGCCAGCAGCTTCTACGGTCGGGAAGAGACCCAGTACTTC